The clone carrying this TCR beta chain was picked up a small number of times. The antigen remains unidentified. Sequencing libraries made from TCR beta cDNA carried unique molecular identifiers. TCRdb recomputed calls from the PCR reads with MiXCR, one row per CDR3 protein. The table lists approximately 630,000 distinct CDR3 sequences, over 45% of them singletons, with about 11% in the top ten. CDR3 length: 13 residues. CDR1 is WSHSY, CDR2 SAAADI, per germline. Trimming took 11 bases from V and 2 from J; bases not matched to a gene: 7. This specimen belongs to a study of post-analysis software for immune sequencing data. Turning to the study itself: Recorded subtypes: relapsing-remitting, secondary progressive, progressive-relapsing; some patients unannotated.

General observations from the study: Compared with controls, patients showed significantly lower normalized Chao1 diversity. In patients, a few TRBV segments were more frequent than in controls, with TRBV5-6, TRBV5-1 and TRBV20-1 among them.

Sequences were obtained from blood. This TCR derives from a girl aged 2 to 10 with multiple sclerosis. The genes are TRBV10-2 and TRBJ2-5; 8 nucleotides agree with TRBD1. The CDR3 DNA follows: TGCGCCGTCTCCAGGGGGCTACAAGAGACCCAGTACTTC. This encodes CAVSRGLQETQYF.